This record concerns one T cell receptor (beta chain) sequence. The sample originates from a study of T cells in Graves' hyperthyroidism and ophthalmopathy. CDR3 size: 13 residues. Trimming cost V 6 bases and J 5 bases; bases outside gene matches: 4. From RNA transcripts, TCR beta CDR3 regions were amplified. In the first-round RT-PCR of the TCR CDR3, the HTBI primer set was used. TCRdb passed the multiplex PCR reads through MiXCR, listing each CDR3 protein once. Here the sample spans about 600,000 distinct CDR3 sequences, approximately 15% being singletons. The gene calls are TRBV12-3 or TRBV12-4 and TRBJ1-2; 9 bases map to TRBD1. The material sequenced was blood. The source is a woman in her forties or fifties with Graves' ophthalmopathy. CDR3 DNA sequence: TGTGCCAGCAGGGAACAGGGGGCGTATGGCTACACCTTC. It yields the protein CASREQGAYGYTF.